Reported below is one TCR beta chain. The sample originates from a study of identical twins. The CDR3 sequence is 16 residues long. V shed 0 bases, J shed 4 bases, and the junction held 7 bases outside the gene matches. Germline assignment: CDR1 DFQATT and CDR2 SNEGSKA (reference sequence). TCRdb redid the calling of the 5' RACE reads with MiXCR, one entry per CDR3 protein. The sample holds some 630,000 distinct CDR3 sequences; roughly 6.6% are singletons and the top ten take 1.5% to 2%. The same specimen was also included in a second study, on yellow fever vaccine responses in identical twins.

V usage is TRBV20-1 and J usage is TRBJ2-5, with 11 bases matching TRBD2. Sequencing was done on a sample of PBMCs. The TCR originated in a young woman in good health. The CDR3 DNA follows: TGCAGTGCTAGAGATACTAGCGGGAGTGATCGAGAGACCCAGTACTTC. This codes for CSARDTSGSDRETQYF.